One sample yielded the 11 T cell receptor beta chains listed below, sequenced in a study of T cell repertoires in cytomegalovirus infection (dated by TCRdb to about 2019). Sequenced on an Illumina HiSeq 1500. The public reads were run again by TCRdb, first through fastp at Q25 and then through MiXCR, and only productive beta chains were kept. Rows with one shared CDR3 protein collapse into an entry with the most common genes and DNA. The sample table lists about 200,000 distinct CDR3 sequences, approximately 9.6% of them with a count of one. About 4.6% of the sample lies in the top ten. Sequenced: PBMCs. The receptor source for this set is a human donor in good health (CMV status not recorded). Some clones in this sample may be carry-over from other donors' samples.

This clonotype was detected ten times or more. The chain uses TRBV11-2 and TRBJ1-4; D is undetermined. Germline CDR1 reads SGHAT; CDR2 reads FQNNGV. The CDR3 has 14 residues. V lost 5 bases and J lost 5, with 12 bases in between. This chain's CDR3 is CASSRNRENEKLFF. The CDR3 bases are TGTGCCAGCAGCCGAAACAGAGAGAATGAAAAACTGTTTTTT.

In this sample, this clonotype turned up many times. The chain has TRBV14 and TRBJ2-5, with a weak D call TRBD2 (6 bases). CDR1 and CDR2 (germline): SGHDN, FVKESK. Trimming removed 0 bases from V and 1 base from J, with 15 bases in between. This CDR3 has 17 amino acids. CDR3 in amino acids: CASSQDIAGKTQETQYF. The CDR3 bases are TGTGCCAGCAGCCAAGACATTGCGGGAAAAACCCAAGAGACCCAGTACTTC.

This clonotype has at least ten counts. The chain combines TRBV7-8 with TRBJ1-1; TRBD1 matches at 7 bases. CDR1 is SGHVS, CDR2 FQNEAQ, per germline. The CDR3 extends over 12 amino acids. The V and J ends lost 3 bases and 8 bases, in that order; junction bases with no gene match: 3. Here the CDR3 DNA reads TGTGCCAGCAGCTTCCCGGACAGGGAAGCTTTCTTT. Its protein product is CASSFPDREAFF.

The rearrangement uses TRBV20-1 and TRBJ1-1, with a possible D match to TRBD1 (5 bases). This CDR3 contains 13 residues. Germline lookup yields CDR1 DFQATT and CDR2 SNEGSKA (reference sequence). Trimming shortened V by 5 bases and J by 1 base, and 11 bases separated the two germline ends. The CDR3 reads CSAPPGGNTEAFF. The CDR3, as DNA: TGCAGTGCTCCACCCGGGGGGAACACTGAAGCTTTCTTT.

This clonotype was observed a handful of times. CDR3 sequence reads: CASSPDGYEAFF. In nucleotides, the CDR3 is TGCGCCAGCAGCCCGGACGGATATGAAGCTTTCTTT. The V and J genes are TRBV5-1 and TRBJ1-1; no firm D call. Trimming took 4 bases from V and 7 from J, leaving 11 bases between them. The CDR3 loop spans 12 amino acids. The germline V gene encodes CDR1 SGHRS and CDR2 YFSETQ.

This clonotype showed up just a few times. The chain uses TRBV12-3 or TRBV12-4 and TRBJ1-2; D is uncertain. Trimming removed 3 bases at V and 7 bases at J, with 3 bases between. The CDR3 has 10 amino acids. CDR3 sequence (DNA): TGTGCCAGCAGTTTTGGTGGCTACACCTTC. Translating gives CASSFGGYTF.

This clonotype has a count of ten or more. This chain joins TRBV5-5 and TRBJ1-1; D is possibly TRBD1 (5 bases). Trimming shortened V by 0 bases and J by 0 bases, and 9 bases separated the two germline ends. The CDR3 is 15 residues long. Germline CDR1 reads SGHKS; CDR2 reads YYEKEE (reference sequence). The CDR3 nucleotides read TGTGCCAGCAGCTTGGATGGGGGAGTGAACACTGAAGCTTTCTTT. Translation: CASSLDGGVNTEAFF. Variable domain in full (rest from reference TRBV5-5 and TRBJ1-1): DAGVTQSPTHLIKTRGQQVTLRCSPISGHKSVSWYQQVLGQGPQFIFQYYEKEERGRGNFPDRFSARQFPNYSSELNVNALLLGDSALYLCASSLDGGVNTEAFFGQGTRLTVV.

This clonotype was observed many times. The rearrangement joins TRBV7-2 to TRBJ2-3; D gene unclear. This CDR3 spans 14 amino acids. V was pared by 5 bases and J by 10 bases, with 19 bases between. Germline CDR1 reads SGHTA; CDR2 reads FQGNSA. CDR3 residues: CASSLDRAAPAQYF. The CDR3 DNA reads TGTGCCAGCAGCCTAGATCGCGCGGCCCCGGCGCAGTATTTT.

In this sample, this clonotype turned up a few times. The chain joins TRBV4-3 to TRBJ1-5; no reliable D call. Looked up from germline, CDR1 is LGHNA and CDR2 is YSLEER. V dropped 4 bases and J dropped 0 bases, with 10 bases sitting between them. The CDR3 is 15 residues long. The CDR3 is CASSPHRNSNQPQHF. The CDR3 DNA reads TGCGCCAGCAGCCCTCACCGGAATAGCAATCAGCCCCAGCATTTT.

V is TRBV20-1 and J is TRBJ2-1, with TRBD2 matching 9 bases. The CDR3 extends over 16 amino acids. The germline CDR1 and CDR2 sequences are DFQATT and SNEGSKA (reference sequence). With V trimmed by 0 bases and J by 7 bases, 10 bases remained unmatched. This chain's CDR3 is CSARDWAGGLGNEQFF. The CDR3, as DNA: TGCAGTGCTAGAGATTGGGCGGGGGGGTTGGGAAATGAGCAGTTCTTC.

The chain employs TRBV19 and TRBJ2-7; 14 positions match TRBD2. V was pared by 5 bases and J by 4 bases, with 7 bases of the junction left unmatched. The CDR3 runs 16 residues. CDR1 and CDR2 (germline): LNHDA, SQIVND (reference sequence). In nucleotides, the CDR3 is TGTGCCAGTAGTCCTCGACTAGCGGGAGGGACATACGAGCAGTACTTC. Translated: CASSPRLAGGTYEQYF.